One sample yielded the 20 T cell receptor beta chains listed below, sequenced in a study of PD-1 blockade in classical Hodgkin lymphoma. Assay: immunoSEQ multiplex PCR; the TCRdb copy retains only in-frame clones and omits some. Of 64,000 or so clones in the sample, more than 80% were seen once. Regarding time point: cycle 4 day 1 (C4D1), after six to seven weeks of nivolumab. With no exception, relapse followed autologous stem cell transplantation in all patients, and brentuximab vedotin exposure varied. The sample consisted of peripheral blood mononuclear cells (PBMCs), taken before the fourth cycle of nivolumab. These receptors originate from a human donor with classical Hodgkin lymphoma.

This chain uses TRBV9 with TRBJ2-1, with 14 bases lining up with TRBD2. J was trimmed by 12 bases and V by 3 bases; bases with no gene match: 11. Germline CDR1 SGDLS, CDR2 YYNGEE. CDR3 length: 16 residues. CDR3 in amino acids: CASSGTGTSGRLGQFF. CDR3 DNA sequence: TGTGCCAGCAGCGGTACCGGGACTAGCGGGAGATTGGGGCAGTTCTTC.

The rearrangement uses TRBV29-1 and TRBJ1-3; no firm D call. The CDR3 contains 13 residues. V gave up 1 base and J gave up 2 bases, with 6 bases separating them. Germline values: CDR1 SQVTM, CDR2 ANQGSEA. The DNA for the CDR3 is TGCAGCGTTGAAGGGACGGCTGGAAACACCATATATTTT. Protein sequence: CSVEGTAGNTIYF.

The genes are TRBV7-2 and TRBJ1-2, with 7 bases aligning to TRBD1. The CDR3 loop spans 15 amino acids. Germline CDR1 reads SGHTA; CDR2 reads FQGNSA. With V trimmed by 6 bases and J by 4 bases, 11 bases remained unmatched. The CDR3 DNA is TGTGCCAGCAGGTCCCAACAGGGGCCGGGCTATGGCTACACCTTC. Its protein product is CASRSQQGPGYGYTF.

The chain joins TRBV9 to TRBJ2-3; D might be TRBD1 (6 bases). The V gene's germline CDR1 is SGDLS and CDR2 YYNGEE. Trimming took 3 bases from V and 2 from J, leaving 13 bases between them. The CDR3 consists of 15 residues. CDR3: CASSGVDSLTDTQYF. For the CDR3, the DNA is TGTGCCAGCAGCGGAGTGGACAGCCTCACAGATACGCAGTATTTT.

This sequence joins TRBV11-3 and TRBJ2-1; D is perhaps TRBD1 or TRBD2 (6 bases each). The V end lost 5 bases, the J end lost 1 base, and 12 bases lay between the germline ends. This CDR3 region has 15 residues. The germline gives CDR1 SGHNT, CDR2 YENEEA. CDR3: CASSPRGDSYNEQFF. The DNA of the CDR3 is TGTGCCAGCAGCCCGAGGGGGGATTCCTACAATGAGCAGTTCTTC.

This sequence joins TRBV6-5 and TRBJ2-7; 8 bases line up with TRBD1. The V segment lost 1 base and the J segment 3 bases; nucleotides outside the gene matches: 8. CDR1 MNHEY and CDR2 SVGAGI come from the germline V gene. This CDR3 contains 16 residues. CDR3 sequence: CASSYYFSGTGYEQYF. The CDR3, as DNA: TGTGCCAGCAGTTACTACTTCTCCGGGACAGGCTACGAGCAGTACTTC.

This chain joins TRBV7-2 and TRBJ2-7, with D maybe TRBD1 (6 bases). CDR1 SGHTA and CDR2 FQGNSA come from the germline V gene. The V end lost 5 bases, the J end lost 4 bases, and 30 bases lay between the germline ends. The CDR3 extends over 19 amino acids. CDR3 bases: TGTGCCAGCAGCCCAATGGTACCCACGAGGGGGTGGGCCCCTTACGAGCAGTACTTC. This encodes CASSPMVPTRGWAPYEQYF.

This chain joins TRBV2 and TRBJ1-3; 10 bases are a match to TRBD1. The CDR3 loop spans 16 amino acids. Germline lookup yields CDR1 SNHLY and CDR2 FYNNEI. V shed 4 bases and J 0 bases; nucleotides not matched to a gene: 3. The CDR3 region is CASSAGTGDSGNTIYF. The CDR3 DNA reads TGTGCCAGCAGTGCCGGGACAGGGGACTCTGGAAACACCATATATTTT.

This clone is a singleton in its sample. The rearrangement uses TRBV6-5 and TRBJ2-3, with 10 bases fitting TRBD1. The V gene end was trimmed by 2 bases and the J gene end by 6 bases; junction bases not matched to a gene: 5. The CDR3 is 15 residues long. In germline, CDR1 is MNHEY, CDR2 SVGAGI. The CDR3 nucleotides are TGTGCCAGCAGTTACAGGACAGGGGGACGGGATACGCAGTATTTT. Encoded protein: CASSYRTGGRDTQYF.

V is TRBV9 and J is TRBJ2-2; 7 nucleotides agree with TRBD2. The V gene end was trimmed by 3 bases and the J gene end by 9 bases; junction bases not matched to a gene: 23. The V gene's germline CDR1 is SGDLS and CDR2 YYNGEE. The CDR3 is 19 residues long. The CDR3 DNA reads as TGTGCCAGCAGCGGTGGGGAGGGGCGCGACCCAACCCCTCGATGGGAGCTGTTTTTT. Translating it yields CASSGGEGRDPTPRWELFF. Full variable domain (remainder filled in from reference TRBV9 and TRBJ2-2): DSGVTQTPKHLITATGQRVTLRCSPRSGDLSVYWYQQSLDQGLQFLIQYYNGEERAKGNILERFSAQQFPDLHSELNLSSLELGDSALYFCASSGGEGRDPTPRWELFFGEGSRLTVL.

This clone was seen a single time. This chain links TRBV28 with TRBJ1-2; 9 positions match TRBD1. Germline V CDR1 and CDR2: MDHEN, SYDVKM. The V and J ends lost 4 bases and 7 bases, in that order; junction bases with no gene match: 7. CDR3 size: 14 residues. CDR3 protein: CASSSYRGRSGYTF. In nucleotides, the CDR3 is TGTGCCAGCAGTTCCTACAGGGGGCGAAGTGGCTACACCTTC.

The chain combines TRBV6-1 with TRBJ2-5; D is uncertain. The J call is uncertain, as TRBJ2-7 better fits the DNA end. The CDR3 sequence is 11 residues long. Per germline, CDR1 MNHNS and CDR2 SASEGT. The chain's CDR3 is CASNELSEQYF. CDR3 DNA: TGTGCCAGCAACGAACTGTCCGAGCAGTACTTC.

The CDR3 sequence is CASSSLGATNQPQHF. CDR3 nucleotide sequence: TGTGCCAGCAGTTCCCTGGGGGCTACCAATCAGCCCCAGCATTTT. The rearrangement links TRBV27 to TRBJ1-5; a possible D gene is TRBD1 (6 bases). The CDR3 length is 15 residues. CDR1 is MNHEY, CDR2 SMNVEV, per germline (reference sequence). The ends were cut back, 4 bases at V and 3 bases at J, with 13 bases in the middle.

V usage is TRBV7-9 and J usage is TRBJ2-2; TRBD2 matches at 10 bases. Germline CDR1 reads SEHNR; CDR2 reads FQNEAQ (reference sequence). V lost 5 bases, J lost 0 bases, and 9 bases stayed unmatched. The CDR3 extends over 18 amino acids. This CDR3 reads CASSGRLAGSANTGELFF. The DNA for the CDR3 is TGTGCCAGCAGCGGCCGACTAGCGGGTAGCGCGAACACCGGGGAGCTGTTTTTT. Supplemented by reference TRBV7-9 and TRBJ2-2, the full variable domain reads DTGVSQNPRHKITKRGQNVTFRCDPISEHNRLYWYRQTLGQGPEFLTYFQNEAQLEKSRLLSDRFSAERPKGSFSTLEIQRTEQGDSAMYLCASSGRLAGSANTGELFFGEGSRLTVL.

The V call is TRBV5-6, the J call TRBJ2-6, with unresolved D. This CDR3 has 15 residues. Looked up from germline, CDR1 is SGHDT and CDR2 is YYEEEE. The V end lost 1 base, the J end lost 3 bases, and 8 bases lay between the germline ends. CDR3 residues: CASSLWGGGANVLTF. Here the CDR3 DNA reads TGTGCCAGCAGCTTGTGGGGTGGTGGGGCCAACGTCCTGACTTTC. Complete variable domain (other parts from reference TRBV5-6 and TRBJ2-6): DAGVTQSPTHLIKTRGQQVTLRCSPKSGHDTVSWYQQALGQGPQFIFQYYEEEERQRGNFPDRFSGHQFPNYSSELNVNALLLGDSALYLCASSLWGGGANVLTFGAGSRLTVL.

The CDR3 nucleotides read TGTGCCAGCAGTTTCTATGGGGAAGATGGCTACACCTTC. Encoded protein: CASSFYGEDGYTF. This chain joins TRBV28 and TRBJ1-2; D is uncertain. Germline-derived CDR1 and CDR2 are MDHEN and SYDVKM. The CDR3 extends over 13 amino acids. Trimming took 3 bases from V and 6 from J, leaving 11 bases between them.

This chain links TRBV27 with TRBJ2-2, with D maybe TRBD1 (5 bases). CDR3 size: 15 residues. Germline-derived CDR1 and CDR2 are MNHEY and SMNVEV (reference sequence). Trimming removed 10 bases at V and 0 bases at J, with 15 bases between. The CDR3 spells CAIKRSGSNTGELFF. The DNA for the CDR3 is TGTGCCATCAAAAGGTCAGGGTCGAACACCGGGGAGCTGTTTTTT.

The V gene is TRBV2, the J gene TRBJ1-1; D is unresolved. V was shortened by 5 bases and J by 3 bases, with 13 bases between the two germline ends. This CDR3 contains 14 residues. Germline V gene lookup returns CDR1 SNHLY and CDR2 FYNNEI. The CDR3 loop reads CASSLLSDYTEAFF. CDR3 coding DNA: TGTGCCAGCAGTCTTCTGAGCGACTACACTGAAGCTTTCTTT. Combining the CDR3 with reference TRBV2 and TRBJ1-1 gives the whole variable domain EPEVTQTPSHQVTQMGQEVILRCVPISNHLYFYWYRQILGQKVEFLVSFYNNEISEKSEIFDDQFSVERPDGSNFTLKIRSTKLEDSAMYFCASSLLSDYTEAFFGQGTRLTVV.

J is TRBJ2-2 and V is TRBV5-1; TRBD2 is a possible D gene (5 bases). The germline V and J ends were trimmed by 3 bases and 6 bases, with 12 bases remaining between them. CDR3 length: 14 residues. CDR1 SGHRS and CDR2 YFSETQ come from the germline V gene. The chain's CDR3 is CASSSTGLSGELFF. CDR3 DNA sequence: TGCGCCAGCAGCTCAACCGGACTGTCCGGGGAGCTGTTTTTT.

The rearrangement uses TRBV7-2 and TRBJ2-3; TRBD2 might be the D (6 bases). The CDR3 totals 14 residues. The germline CDR1 and CDR2 sequences are SGHTA and FQGNSA. Between the trimmed V and J ends, which lost 0 bases and 4 bases, there was a span of 8 bases. As DNA, the CDR3 is TGTGCCAGCAGCTTAGCGGGGGGTGCAGATACGCAGTATTTT. This translates into CASSLAGGADTQYF. Variable domain in full (rest from reference TRBV7-2 and TRBJ2-3): GAGVSQSPSNKVTEKGKDVELRCDPISGHTALYWYRQSLGQGLEFLIYFQGNSAPDKSGLPSDRFSAERTGGSVSTLTIQRTQQEDSAVYLCASSLAGGADTQYFGPGTRLTVL.